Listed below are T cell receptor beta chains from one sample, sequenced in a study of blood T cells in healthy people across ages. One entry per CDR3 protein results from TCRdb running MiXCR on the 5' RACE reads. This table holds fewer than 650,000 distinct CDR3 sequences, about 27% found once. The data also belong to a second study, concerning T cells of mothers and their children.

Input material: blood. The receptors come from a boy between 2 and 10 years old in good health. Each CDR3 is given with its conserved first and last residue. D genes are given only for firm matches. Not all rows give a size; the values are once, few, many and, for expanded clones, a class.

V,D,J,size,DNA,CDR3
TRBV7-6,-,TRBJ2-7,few,TGTGCCAGCAGCTTAGCAGGGAGGATTGACGAGCAGTACTTC,CASSLAGRIDEQYF
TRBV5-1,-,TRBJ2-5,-,TGCGCCAGCAGCTACCCGGCAGGGGAAGGAGAGACCCAGTACTTC,CASSYPAGEGETQYF
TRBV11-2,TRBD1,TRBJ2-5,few,TGTGCCAGCAGCCCCAGGACAGGGGCTGAGACCCAGTACTTC,CASSPRTGAETQYF
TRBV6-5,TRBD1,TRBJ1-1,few,TGTGCCAGCAGGGCCGGGACAGTGAACACTGAAGCTTTCTTT,CASRAGTVNTEAFF
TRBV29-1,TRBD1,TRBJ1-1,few,TGCAGCGTGAACAGGGGGTGGGCTTTTGTGAACACTGAAGCTTTCTTT,CSVNRGWAFVNTEAFF
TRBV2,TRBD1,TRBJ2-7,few,TGTGCCAGCACCGTCCAGGGACAGGGGTCCCAGGAGCAGTACTTC,CASTVQGQGSQEQYF
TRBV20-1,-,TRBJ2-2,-,TGCAGTGCTAGAGATCTAGGGGGGAGAGACACCGGGGAGCTGTTTTTT,CSARDLGGRDTGELFF
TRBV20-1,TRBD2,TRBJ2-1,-,TGCAGTGCTAGAGGCGGACTAGCGGGGAATGAGCAGTTCTTC,CSARGGLAGNEQFF
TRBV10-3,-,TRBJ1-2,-,TGTGCCATCAGTGTACCAGGCGCTAACTATGGCTACACCTTC,CAISVPGANYGYTF
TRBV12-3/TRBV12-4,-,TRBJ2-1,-,TGTGCCAGCAGTTGGGACTTGAGCTCCCACAATGAGCAGTTCTTC,CASSWDLSSHNEQFF
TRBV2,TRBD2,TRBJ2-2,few,TGTGCCAGCAGCAGAAGCGGGAGCAACACCGGGGAGCTGTTTTTT,CASSRSGSNTGELFF
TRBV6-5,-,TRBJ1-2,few,TGTGCCAGCAGGAAAGGGTGGGATGATAGTGGCTACACCTTC,CASRKGWDDSGYTF
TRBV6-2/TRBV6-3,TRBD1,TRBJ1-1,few,TGTGCCAGCAGTTACCAGGGGGGCACTGAAGCTTTCTTT,CASSYQGGTEAFF
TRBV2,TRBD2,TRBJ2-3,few,TGTGCCAGCAGTGCGGTACTAGCGGGGGGTCCCACAGATACGCAGTATTTT,CASSAVLAGGPTDTQYF
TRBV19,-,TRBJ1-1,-,TGTGCCAGTAGTACTTACCCCACTGAAGCTTTCTTT,CASSTYPTEAFF
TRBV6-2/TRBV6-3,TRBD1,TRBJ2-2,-,TGTGCCAGCAGTTACTCATCGCAGACAGGGCTTAACACCGGGGAGCTGTTTTTT,CASSYSSQTGLNTGELFF
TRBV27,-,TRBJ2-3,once,TGTGCCAGCAGTTTCGGAAGGCGCACAGATACGCAGTATTTT,CASSFGRRTDTQYF
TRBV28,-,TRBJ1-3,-,TGTGCCAGCATTTTACGAAGGGGAAACACCATATATTTT,CASILRRGNTIYF
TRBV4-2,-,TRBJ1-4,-,TGTGCCAGCAGCGTAGACAGGTTGGGAGAAAAACTGTTTTTT,CASSVDRLGEKLFF
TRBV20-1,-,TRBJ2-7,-,TGCAGTGCTTCGGGGGCCGTCTACGAGCAGTACTTC,CSASGAVYEQYF
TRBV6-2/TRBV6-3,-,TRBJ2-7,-,TGTGCCACCGAGGACGGATCCTACGAGCAGTACTTC,CATEDGSYEQYF
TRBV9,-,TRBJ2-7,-,TGTGCCAGCAGCGTAGCGCTCGGGATTTCCTACGAGCAGTACTTC,CASSVALGISYEQYF
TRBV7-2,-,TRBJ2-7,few,TGTGCCAGCACCCGACTAGGAGGGACCTACGAGCAGTACTTC,CASTRLGGTYEQYF
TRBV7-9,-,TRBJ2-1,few,TGTGCCAGCAGCTTAGATGGGAGAATCAATGAGCAGTTCTTC,CASSLDGRINEQFF
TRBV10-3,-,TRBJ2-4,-,TGTGCCATCAGTGAGTCGGGCGTAGAAAAAAACATTCAGTACTTC,CAISESGVEKNIQYF
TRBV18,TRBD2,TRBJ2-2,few,TGTGCCAGCTCACCACTGTCTAGCGGGAACACCGGGGAGCTGTTTTTT,CASSPLSSGNTGELFF
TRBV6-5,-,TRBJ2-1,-,TGTGCCAGCAGTTACTACAGGGGAGGTAATGAGCAGTTCTTC,CASSYYRGGNEQFF
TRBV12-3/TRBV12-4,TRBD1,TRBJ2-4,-,TGTGCCAGCAGTAACGGACAGGGTATGGAAAACATTCAGTACTTC,CASSNGQGMENIQYF
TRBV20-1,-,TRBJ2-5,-,TGCAGTGCTAGAGTCCCTCACAGAGAGACCCAGTACTTC,CSARVPHRETQYF
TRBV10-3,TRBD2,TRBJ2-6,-,TGTGCCATCAGTGCGGGGACTAGCCCTCCCTCTGGGGCCAACGTCCTGACTTTC,CAISAGTSPPSGANVLTF
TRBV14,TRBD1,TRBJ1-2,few,TGTGCCAGCAGCCAAACAGGGGGCCGTAACTATGGCTACACCTTC,CASSQTGGRNYGYTF
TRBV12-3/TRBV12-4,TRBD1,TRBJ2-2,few,TGTGCCAGCAGGTTAGGGACAGACAACACCGGGGAGCTGTTTTTT,CASRLGTDNTGELFF
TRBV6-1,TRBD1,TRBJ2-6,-,TGTGCCAGCAGGAAAGACAGGGGGCATGGTGGGGCCAACGTCCTGACTTTC,CASRKDRGHGGANVLTF
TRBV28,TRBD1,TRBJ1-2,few,TGTGCCAGCAGTTTAAACAGGGGGTCTAACTATGGCTACACCTTC,CASSLNRGSNYGYTF
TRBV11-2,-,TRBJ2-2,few,TGTGCCAGCAGCTTAGATCCGGCCAGCCGGGAGCTGTTTTTT,CASSLDPASRELFF
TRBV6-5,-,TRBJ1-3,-,TGTGCCAGCAGTTACTCGATGAGTCTTGGGGGCACCATATATTTT,CASSYSMSLGGTIYF
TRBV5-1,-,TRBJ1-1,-,TGCGCCAGCAGGTCAGGGTTGGGGACGCCGAACACTGAAGCTTTCTTT,CASRSGLGTPNTEAFF
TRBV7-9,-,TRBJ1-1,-,TGTGCCAGCAGCCCACCGGGGGCTTTCTTT,CASSPPGAFF
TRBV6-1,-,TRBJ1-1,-,TGTGCCAGCAGCGTCCGCAGGAGGGACACTGAAGCTTTCTTT,CASSVRRRDTEAFF
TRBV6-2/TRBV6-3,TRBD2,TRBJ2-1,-,TGTGCCAGCAAGGCGACTAGCGACCCCAACAATGAGCAGTTCTTC,CASKATSDPNNEQFF
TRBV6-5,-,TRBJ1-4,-,TGTGCCAGCAGTTACGGAGGGAGGAGTAATGAAAAACTGTTTTTT,CASSYGGRSNEKLFF
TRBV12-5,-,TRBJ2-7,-,TGTGCTAGTGGTTTGTCTCAAGAGCAGTACTTC,CASGLSQEQYF
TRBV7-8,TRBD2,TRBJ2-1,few,TGTGCCAGCAGCTTGGGTCGACTAGCGGTTTACAATGAGCAGTTCTTC,CASSLGRLAVYNEQFF
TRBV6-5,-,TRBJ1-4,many,TGTGCCAGCAGTTACTCAGTTTGGACTAATGAAAAACTGTTTTTT,CASSYSVWTNEKLFF
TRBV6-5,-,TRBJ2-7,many,TGTGCCAGCAGTTGGGGGGAAAACTCCTACGAGCAGTACTTC,CASSWGENSYEQYF
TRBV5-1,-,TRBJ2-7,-,TGCGCCAGCAGCTTGGAGGTAGACAGGCTAGCCTACGAGCAGTACTTC,CASSLEVDRLAYEQYF
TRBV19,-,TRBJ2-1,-,TGTGCCAGTAGTAACCGGGAGAGCTCCTACAATGAGCAGTTCTTC,CASSNRESSYNEQFF
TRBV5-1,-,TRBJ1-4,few,TGCGCCAGCACGCCCTGGGGGGCAACTAATGAAAAACTGTTTTTT,CASTPWGATNEKLFF
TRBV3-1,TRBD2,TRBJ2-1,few,TGTGCCAGCAGCCAAGAGGGAGGGGCCAAGGGATTCTACAATGAGCAGTTCTTC,CASSQEGGAKGFYNEQFF
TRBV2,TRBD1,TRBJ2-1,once,TGTGCCAGCAGTGAGGTGGGACAGGGTCAGAATGAGCAGTTCTTC,CASSEVGQGQNEQFF
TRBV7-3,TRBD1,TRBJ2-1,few,TGTGCCAGCAGCGCGGACAGGGGCAGTTACAATGAGCAGTTCTTC,CASSADRGSYNEQFF
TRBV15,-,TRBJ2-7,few,TGTGCCACCAGGTCGAAACTGCAGGACGAGCAGTACTTC,CATRSKLQDEQYF
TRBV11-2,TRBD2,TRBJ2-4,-,TGTGCCAGCAGCTTCAACGGGGGGGCGGGGAACATTCAGTACTTC,CASSFNGGAGNIQYF
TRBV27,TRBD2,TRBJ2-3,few,TGTGCCAGCAGTTTGCGCCGCCTAGCGGCCCTGGGTACGCAGTATTTT,CASSLRRLAALGTQYF
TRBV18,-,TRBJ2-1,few,TGTGCCAGCTCTCGGGGCGGGGTAGCCTACAATGAGCAGTTCTTC,CASSRGGVAYNEQFF
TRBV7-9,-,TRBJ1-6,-,TGTGCCAGCAGCGCCCTGGGGAGGGGCAAGGATAATTCACCCCTCCACTTT,CASSALGRGKDNSPLHF
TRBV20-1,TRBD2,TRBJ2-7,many,TGCAGTGCTAGAGCCGCCTGGGGACTAGCGGGAGGGGTCGACGAGCAGTACTTC,CSARAAWGLAGGVDEQYF
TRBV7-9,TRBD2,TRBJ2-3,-,TGTGCCAGCAGCTCCCCGGGCGCGGGGGGAGGTAATACGCAGTATTTT,CASSSPGAGGGNTQYF
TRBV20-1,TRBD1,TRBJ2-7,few,TGCAGTGCTAGAGACCCGCGACAGGGAATTGGCGAGCAGTACTTC,CSARDPRQGIGEQYF
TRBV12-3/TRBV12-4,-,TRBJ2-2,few,TGTGCCAGCAGTTGGACAACCCCCTCGGACACCGGGGAGCTGTTTTTT,CASSWTTPSDTGELFF